A single T cell receptor (beta chain) is shown here with its context. CDR3 length equals 12 residues. V was pared by 0 bases and J by 5 bases, with 4 bases between. Germline-derived CDR1 and CDR2 are ENHRY and SYGVKD. These data are taken from a study of CD8+ T cells in alopecia areata. Study information: Those patients who were treated received oral tofacitinib, which was given at 5 to 10 mg twice daily for moderate-to-severe alopecia areata.

Reverse transcribed after extraction, RNA yielded cDNA as the sequencing template. The table came from immunoSEQ multiplex PCR; TCRdb's copy has only in-frame clones and leaves some out. The data hold 150,000 or so clones, with under 60% observed a single time. This TCR was recovered from a human donor with alopecia areata. This sequence joins TRBV10-3 and TRBJ2-5; D is uncertain. Sequencing was performed on CD8+ T cells sorted from blood, taken at week 0. The CDR3 region has the DNA TGTGCCATCAGTGAGTCGAGGGAGACCCAGTACTTC. The encoded protein is CAISESRETQYF.